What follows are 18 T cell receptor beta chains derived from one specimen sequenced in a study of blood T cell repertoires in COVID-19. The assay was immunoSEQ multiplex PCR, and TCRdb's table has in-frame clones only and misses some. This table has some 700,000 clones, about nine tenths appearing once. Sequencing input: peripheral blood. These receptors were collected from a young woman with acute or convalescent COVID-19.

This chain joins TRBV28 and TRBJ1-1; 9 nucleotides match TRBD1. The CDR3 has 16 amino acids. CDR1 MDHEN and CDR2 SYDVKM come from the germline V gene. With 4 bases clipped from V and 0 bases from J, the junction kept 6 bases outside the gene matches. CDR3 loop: CASSSPGTGLNTEAFF. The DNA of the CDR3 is TGTGCCAGCAGTTCCCCCGGGACAGGGTTGAACACTGAAGCTTTCTTT.

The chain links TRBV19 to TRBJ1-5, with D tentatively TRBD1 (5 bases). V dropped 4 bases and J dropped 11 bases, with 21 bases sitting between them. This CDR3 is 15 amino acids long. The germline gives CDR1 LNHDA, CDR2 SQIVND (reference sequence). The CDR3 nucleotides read TGTGCCAGTAGTACCCCACCTCTCGACAGTCGGTCCCAGCATTTT. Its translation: CASSTPPLDSRSQHF.

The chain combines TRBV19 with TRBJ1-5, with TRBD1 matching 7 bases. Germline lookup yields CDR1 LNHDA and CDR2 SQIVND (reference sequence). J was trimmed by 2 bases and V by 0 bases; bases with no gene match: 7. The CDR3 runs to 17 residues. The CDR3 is CASSIDLDRAGNQPQHF. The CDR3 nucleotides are TGTGCCAGTAGTATAGATCTCGACAGGGCGGGCAATCAGCCCCAGCATTTT.

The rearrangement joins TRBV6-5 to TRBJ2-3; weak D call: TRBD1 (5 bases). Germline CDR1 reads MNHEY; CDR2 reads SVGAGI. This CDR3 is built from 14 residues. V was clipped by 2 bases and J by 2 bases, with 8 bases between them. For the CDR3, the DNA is TGTGCCAGCAGTTACGGGGCAGCCACAGATACGCAGTATTTT. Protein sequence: CASSYGAATDTQYF.

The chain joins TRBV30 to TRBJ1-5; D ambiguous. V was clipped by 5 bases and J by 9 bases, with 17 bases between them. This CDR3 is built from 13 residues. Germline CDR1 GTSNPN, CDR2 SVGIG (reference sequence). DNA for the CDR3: TGTGCCTGGCCTCCAAGGTTCCCGGGGCCCCAGCATTTT. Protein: CAWPPRFPGPQHF.

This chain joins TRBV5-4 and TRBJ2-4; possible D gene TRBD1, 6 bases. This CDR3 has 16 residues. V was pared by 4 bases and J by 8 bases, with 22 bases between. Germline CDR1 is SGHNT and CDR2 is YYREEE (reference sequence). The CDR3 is CASSTGINRVGDIQYF. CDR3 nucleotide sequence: TGTGCCAGCAGCACTGGTATTAACAGGGTGGGAGACATTCAGTACTTC.

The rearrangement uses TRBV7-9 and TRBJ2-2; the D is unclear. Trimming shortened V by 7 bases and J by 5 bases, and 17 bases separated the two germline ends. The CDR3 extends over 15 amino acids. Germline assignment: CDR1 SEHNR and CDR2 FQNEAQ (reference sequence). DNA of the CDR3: TGTGCCAGCACCACCGTAACAGCCAAGACCGGGGAGCTGTTTTTT. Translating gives CASTTVTAKTGELFF. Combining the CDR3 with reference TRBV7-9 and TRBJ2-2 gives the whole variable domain DTGVSQNPRHKITKRGQNVTFRCDPISEHNRLYWYRQTLGQGPEFLTYFQNEAQLEKSRLLSDRFSAERPKGSFSTLEIQRTEQGDSAMYLCASTTVTAKTGELFFGEGSRLTVL.

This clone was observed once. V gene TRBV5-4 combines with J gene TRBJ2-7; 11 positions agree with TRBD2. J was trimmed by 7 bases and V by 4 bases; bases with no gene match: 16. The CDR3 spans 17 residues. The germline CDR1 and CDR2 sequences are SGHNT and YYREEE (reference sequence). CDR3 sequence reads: CASSLTRLAGGRVEQYF. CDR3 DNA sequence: TGTGCCAGCAGCCTCACCCGCTTAGCGGGGGGGCGAGTGGAGCAGTACTTC.

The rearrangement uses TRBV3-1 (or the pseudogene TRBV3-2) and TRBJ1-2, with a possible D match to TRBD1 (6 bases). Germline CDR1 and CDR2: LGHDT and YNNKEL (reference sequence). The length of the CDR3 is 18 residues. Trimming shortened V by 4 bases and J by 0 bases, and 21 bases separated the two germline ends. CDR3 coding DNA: TGTGCCAGCAGCCTCGGCGGGCAGGGGATCGTAGCTAACTATGGCTACACCTTC. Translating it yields CASSLGGQGIVANYGYTF.

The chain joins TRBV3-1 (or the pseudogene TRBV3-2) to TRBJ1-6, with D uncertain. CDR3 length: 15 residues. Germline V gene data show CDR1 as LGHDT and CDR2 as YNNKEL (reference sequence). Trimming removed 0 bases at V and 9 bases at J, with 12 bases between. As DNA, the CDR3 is TGTGCCAGCAGCCAAGATGGGCGGGGAGGTTCACCCCTCCACTTT. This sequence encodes CASSQDGRGGSPLHF.

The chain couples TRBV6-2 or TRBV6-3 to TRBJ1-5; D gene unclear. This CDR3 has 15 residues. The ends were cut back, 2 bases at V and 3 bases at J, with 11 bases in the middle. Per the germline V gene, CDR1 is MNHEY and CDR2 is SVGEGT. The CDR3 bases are TGTGCCAGCAGTTACCCCCGGGTCGCCAATCAGCCCCAGCATTTT. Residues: CASSYPRVANQPQHF.

The CDR3: CASSVSSSYEQYF. The CDR3 DNA reads as TGTGCCAGCAGTGTTAGCAGTTCCTACGAGCAGTACTTC. The rearrangement uses TRBV2 and TRBJ2-7; D is unclear. Germline V gene lookup returns CDR1 SNHLY and CDR2 FYNNEI. The CDR3 is 13 residues long. V gave up 4 bases and J gave up 1 base, with 8 bases separating them.

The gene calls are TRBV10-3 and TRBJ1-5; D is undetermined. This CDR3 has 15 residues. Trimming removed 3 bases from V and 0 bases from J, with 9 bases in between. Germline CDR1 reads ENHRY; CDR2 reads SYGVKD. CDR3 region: CAISDGGNSNQPQHF. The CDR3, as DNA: TGTGCCATCAGTGATGGAGGAAATAGCAATCAGCCCCAGCATTTT.

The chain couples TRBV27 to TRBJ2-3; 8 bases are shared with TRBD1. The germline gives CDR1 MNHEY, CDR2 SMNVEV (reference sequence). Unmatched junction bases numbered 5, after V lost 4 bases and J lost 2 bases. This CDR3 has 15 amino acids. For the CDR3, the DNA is TGTGCCAGCAGTTCAGGACAGGGAATCACAGATACGCAGTATTTT. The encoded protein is CASSSGQGITDTQYF.

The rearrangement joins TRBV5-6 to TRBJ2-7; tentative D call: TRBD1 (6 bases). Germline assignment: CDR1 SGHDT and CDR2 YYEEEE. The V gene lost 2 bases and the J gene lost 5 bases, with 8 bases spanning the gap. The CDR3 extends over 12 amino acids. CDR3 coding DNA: TGTGCCAGCAGCTTAAACAGGGACGAGCAGTACTTC. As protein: CASSLNRDEQYF.

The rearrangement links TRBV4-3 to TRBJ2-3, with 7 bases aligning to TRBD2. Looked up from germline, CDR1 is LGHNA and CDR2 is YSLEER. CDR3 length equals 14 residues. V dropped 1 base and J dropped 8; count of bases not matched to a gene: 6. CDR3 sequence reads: CASSQGAWEGTQYF. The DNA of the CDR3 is TGCGCCAGCAGCCAAGGGGCCTGGGAGGGTACGCAGTATTTT.

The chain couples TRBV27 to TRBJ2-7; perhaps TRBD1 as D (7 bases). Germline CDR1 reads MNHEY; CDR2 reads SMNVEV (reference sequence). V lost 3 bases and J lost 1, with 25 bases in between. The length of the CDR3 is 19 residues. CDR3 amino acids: CASSFGRGQGGRLSYEQYF. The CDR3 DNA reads TGTGCCAGCAGTTTTGGGCGGGGCCAGGGGGGTCGGCTTTCCTACGAGCAGTACTTC.

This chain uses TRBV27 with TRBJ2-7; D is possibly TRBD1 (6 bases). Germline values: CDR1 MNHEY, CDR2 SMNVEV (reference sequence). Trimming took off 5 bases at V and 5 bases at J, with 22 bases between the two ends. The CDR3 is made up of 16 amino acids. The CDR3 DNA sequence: TGTGCCAGCAGTACCCAGGACAGCCCCTGGGGCAACGAGCAGTACTTC. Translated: CASSTQDSPWGNEQYF.